This T cell receptor (beta chain) was captured by sequencing in a study of OX40 agonist ivuxolimab in advanced cancers. Study as a whole: At 0.01 to 10 mg/kg, ivuxolimab was administered intravenously to patients every 2 weeks.

Germline V CDR1 and CDR2: SGHDN, FVKESK. V was clipped by 0 bases and J by 3 bases; unmatched bases: 4. There are 17 residues in the CDR3. In regard to this clone: Its target is not known.

Study-wide results and limits: The antigens recognized by the expanded peripheral T cells, that is their antigen specificity, were not determined. The study found that CD8+ T cells averaged more expanded clones than CD4+. Partial responders at 0.1-3.0 mg/kg showed near-lowest clonal expansion.

Method: immunoSEQ multiplex PCR; TCRdb's copy keeps in-frame clones and lacks some. The data contain some 100,000 clones, approximately 81% of them singletons. This receptor was identified in an adult with an advanced solid tumor such as melanoma, head and neck, liver or kidney cancer. Sequences were derived from CD4+ or CD8+ T cells sorted from blood, sampled in a trial of the OX40 agonist ivuxolimab. V and J are TRBV14 and TRBJ2-3; 12 bases match TRBD2. The CDR3 is CASSQDLLAGGTDTQYF. DNA of the CDR3: TGTGCCAGCAGCCAAGATCTACTAGCGGGGGGAACAGATACGCAGTATTTT.